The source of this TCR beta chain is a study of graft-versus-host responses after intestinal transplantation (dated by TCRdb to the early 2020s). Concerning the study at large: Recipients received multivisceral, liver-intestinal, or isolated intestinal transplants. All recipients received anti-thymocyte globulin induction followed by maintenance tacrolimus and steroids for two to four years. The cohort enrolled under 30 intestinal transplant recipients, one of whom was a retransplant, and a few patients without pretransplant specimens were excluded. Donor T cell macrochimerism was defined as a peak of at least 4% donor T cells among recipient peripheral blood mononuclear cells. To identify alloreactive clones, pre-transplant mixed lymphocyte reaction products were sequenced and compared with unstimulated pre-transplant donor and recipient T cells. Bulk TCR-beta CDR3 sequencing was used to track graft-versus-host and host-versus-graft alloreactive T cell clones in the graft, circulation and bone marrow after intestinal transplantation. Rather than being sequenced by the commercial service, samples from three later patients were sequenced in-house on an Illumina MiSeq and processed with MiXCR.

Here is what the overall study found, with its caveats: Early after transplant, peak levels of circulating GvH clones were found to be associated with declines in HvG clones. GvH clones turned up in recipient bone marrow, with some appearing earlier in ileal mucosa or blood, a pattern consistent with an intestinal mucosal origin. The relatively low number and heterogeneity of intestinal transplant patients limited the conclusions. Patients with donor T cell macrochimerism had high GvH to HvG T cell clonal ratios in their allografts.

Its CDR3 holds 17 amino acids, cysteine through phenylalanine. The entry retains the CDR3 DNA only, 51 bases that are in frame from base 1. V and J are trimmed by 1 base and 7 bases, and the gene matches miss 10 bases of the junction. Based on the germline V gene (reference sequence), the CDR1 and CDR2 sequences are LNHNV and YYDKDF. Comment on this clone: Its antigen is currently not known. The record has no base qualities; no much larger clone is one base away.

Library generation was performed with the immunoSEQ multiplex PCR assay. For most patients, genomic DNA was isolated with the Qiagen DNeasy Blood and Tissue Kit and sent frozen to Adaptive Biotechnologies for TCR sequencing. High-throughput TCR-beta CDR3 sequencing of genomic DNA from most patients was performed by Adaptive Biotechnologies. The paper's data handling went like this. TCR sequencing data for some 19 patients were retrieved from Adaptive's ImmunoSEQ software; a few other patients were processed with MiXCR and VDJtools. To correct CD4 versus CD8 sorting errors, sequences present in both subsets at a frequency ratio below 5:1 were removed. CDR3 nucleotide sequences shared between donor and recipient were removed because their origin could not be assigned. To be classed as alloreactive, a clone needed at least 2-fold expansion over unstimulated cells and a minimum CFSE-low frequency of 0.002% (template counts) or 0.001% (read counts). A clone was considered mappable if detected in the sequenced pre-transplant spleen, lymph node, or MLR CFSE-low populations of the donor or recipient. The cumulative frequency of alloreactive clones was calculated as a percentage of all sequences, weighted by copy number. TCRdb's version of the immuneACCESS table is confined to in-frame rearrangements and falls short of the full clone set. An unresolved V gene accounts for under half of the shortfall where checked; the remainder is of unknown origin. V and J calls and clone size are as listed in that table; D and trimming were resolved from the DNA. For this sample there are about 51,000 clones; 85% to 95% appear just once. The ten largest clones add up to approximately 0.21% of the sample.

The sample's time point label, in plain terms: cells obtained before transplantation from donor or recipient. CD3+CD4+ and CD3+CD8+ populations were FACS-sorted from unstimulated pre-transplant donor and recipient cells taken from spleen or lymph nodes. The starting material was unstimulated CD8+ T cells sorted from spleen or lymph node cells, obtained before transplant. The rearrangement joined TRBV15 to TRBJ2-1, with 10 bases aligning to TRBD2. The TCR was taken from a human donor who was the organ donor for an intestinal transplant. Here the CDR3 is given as CATSRGVLAGEVNEQFF. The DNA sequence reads TGTGCCACCAGCAGAGGGGTCCTAGCGGGGGAAGTAAATGAGCAGTTCTTC.